This T cell receptor beta chain was sequenced in a study of cytomegalovirus exposure and HLA in healthy donors. PCR involved 60 Vbeta and 13 Jbeta primers. Sequencing used immunoSEQ multiplex PCR; TCRdb keeps in-frame clones, though not all of them. The sample includes approximately 100,000 clones, 60% to 75% seen only once; the top ten take approximately 2%. This CDR3 is 16 amino acids long. Losses at the gene ends were 0 bases for V and 8 bases for J; bases not matched to a gene: 8. Germline assignment: CDR1 SGHDN and CDR2 FVKESK. The receptor's source is a woman in her forties in good health and CMV-seronegative. Source material: PBMCs. The chain combines TRBV14 with TRBJ1-3; 9 bases align to TRBD1. Written as DNA, the CDR3 is TGTGCCAGCAGCCAAGATCTACGACAGGGGGTTGACACCATATATTTT. This encodes CASSQDLRQGVDTIYF.